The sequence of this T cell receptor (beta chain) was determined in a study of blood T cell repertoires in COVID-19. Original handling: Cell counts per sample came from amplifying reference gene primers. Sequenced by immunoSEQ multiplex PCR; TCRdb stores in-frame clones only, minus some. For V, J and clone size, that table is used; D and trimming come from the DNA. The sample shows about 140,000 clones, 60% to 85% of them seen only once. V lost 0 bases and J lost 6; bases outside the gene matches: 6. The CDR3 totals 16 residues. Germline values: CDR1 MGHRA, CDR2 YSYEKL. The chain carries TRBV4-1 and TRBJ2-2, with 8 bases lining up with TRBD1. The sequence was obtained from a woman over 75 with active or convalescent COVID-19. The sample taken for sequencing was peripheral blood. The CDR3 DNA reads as TGCGCCAGCAGCCAAGAACGGACAGGGTCCGCCGGGGAGCTGTTTTTT. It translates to CASSQERTGSAGELFF.